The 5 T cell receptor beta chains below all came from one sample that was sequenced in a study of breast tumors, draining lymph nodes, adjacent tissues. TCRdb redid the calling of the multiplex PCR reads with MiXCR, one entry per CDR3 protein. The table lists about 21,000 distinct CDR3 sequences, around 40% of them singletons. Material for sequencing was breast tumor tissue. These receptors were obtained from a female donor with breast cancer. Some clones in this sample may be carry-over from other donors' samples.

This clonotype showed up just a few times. The CDR3 sequence: CASSRGGSYNEQFF. DNA for the CDR3: TGCGCCAGCTCGAGGGGGGGCTCCTACAATGAGCAGTTCTTC. J is TRBJ2-1 and V is TRBV5-1; weak D call: TRBD2 (7 bases). The CDR3 has 14 amino acids. Germline CDR1 SGHRS, CDR2 YFSETQ. V was pared by 7 bases and J by 0 bases, with 11 bases between.

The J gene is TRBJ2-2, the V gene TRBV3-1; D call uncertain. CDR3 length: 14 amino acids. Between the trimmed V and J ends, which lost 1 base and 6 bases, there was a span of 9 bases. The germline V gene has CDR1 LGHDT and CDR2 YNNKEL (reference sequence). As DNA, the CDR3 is TGTGCCAGCAGCCAAGGGGGTCGGTCCGGGGAGCTGTTTTTT. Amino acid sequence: CASSQGGRSGELFF.

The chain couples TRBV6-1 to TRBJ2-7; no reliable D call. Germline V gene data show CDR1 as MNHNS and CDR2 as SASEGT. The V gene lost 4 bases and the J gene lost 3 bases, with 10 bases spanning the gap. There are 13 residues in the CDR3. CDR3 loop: CASSVHTVYEQYF. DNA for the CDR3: TGTGCCAGCAGTGTTCATACAGTCTACGAGCAGTACTTC.

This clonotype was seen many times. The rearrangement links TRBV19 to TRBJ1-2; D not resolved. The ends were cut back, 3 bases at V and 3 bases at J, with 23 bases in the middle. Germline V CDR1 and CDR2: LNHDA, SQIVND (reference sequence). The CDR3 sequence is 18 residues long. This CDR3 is CASSIAGELVIADYGYTF. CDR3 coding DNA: TGTGCCAGTAGTATCGCTGGGGAACTCGTTATCGCGGACTATGGCTACACCTTC.

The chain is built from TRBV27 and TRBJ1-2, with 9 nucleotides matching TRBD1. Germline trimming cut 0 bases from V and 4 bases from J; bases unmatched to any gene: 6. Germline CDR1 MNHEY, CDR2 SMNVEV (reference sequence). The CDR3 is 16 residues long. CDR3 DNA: TGTGCCAGCAGTTTATCCGGACAGGGGATAGGCTATGGCTACACCTTC. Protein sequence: CASSLSGQGIGYGYTF.